These 12 T cell receptor beta chains came from one sample sequenced in a study of shared clonotypes between healthy human individuals. The protocol was immunoSEQ multiplex PCR, while the TCRdb copy is restricted to in-frame clones and leaves out a portion. The table has more than 2 million clones, around 95% seen once. The source material was naive CD4+ T cells sorted from blood. Subset denoted: CD45RA+ positively selected. These TCRs come from a man between 18 and 35 years old in good health.

The J gene is TRBJ2-5, the V gene TRBV5-1; D not certain. Germline CDR1 SGHRS, CDR2 YFSETQ. Between the trimmed V and J ends, which lost 0 bases and 1 base, there was a span of 7 bases. This CDR3 contains 14 residues. This CDR3 reads CASSLGHLQETQYF. CDR3 nucleotide sequence: TGCGCCAGCAGCTTGGGACACCTCCAAGAGACCCAGTACTTC.

The chain combines TRBV29-1 with TRBJ1-1, with D maybe TRBD1 (6 bases). Germline lookup yields CDR1 SQVTM and CDR2 ANQGSEA. Between the trimmed V and J ends, which lost 4 bases and 4 bases, there was a span of 13 bases. The CDR3 loop spans 13 amino acids. The DNA of the CDR3 is TGCAGCGTTGGAATACAGGGTATCACTGAAGCTTTCTTT. This translates into CSVGIQGITEAFF. The full variable domain, in which reference TRBV29-1 and TRBJ1-1 provide the parts outside the CDR3, is SAVISQKPSRDICQRGTSLTIQCQVDSQVTMMFWYRQQPGQSLTLIATANQGSEATYESGFVIDKFPISRPNLTFSTLTVSNMSPEDSSIYLCSVGIQGITEAFFGQGTRLTVV.

J is TRBJ2-2 and V is TRBV6-1; D gene ambiguous. The CDR3 has 13 residues. CDR1 MNHNS and CDR2 SASEGT come from the germline V gene. The V end was cut by 2 bases, the J end by 6 bases, with 7 bases between. The DNA for the CDR3 is TGTGCCAGCAGTGAATTTTTCGCCGGGGAGCTGTTTTTT. Protein product: CASSEFFAGELFF.

This chain joins TRBV9 and TRBJ2-1; TRBD2 might be the D (5 bases). Germline V lookup: CDR1 SGDLS, CDR2 YYNGEE. Trimming took 0 bases from V and 1 from J, leaving 17 bases between them. CDR3 length: 18 residues. This CDR3 reads CASSVDLPGKTSYNEQFF. The CDR3 coding sequence is TGTGCCAGCAGCGTAGACCTCCCGGGGAAAACGTCCTACAATGAGCAGTTCTTC.

This chain connects TRBV4-1 to TRBJ2-1, with 7 positions matching TRBD1. This CDR3 contains 16 residues. V gave up 2 bases and J gave up 5 bases; unmatched junction bases: 9. The germline V gene encodes CDR1 MGHRA and CDR2 YSYEKL. The CDR3 sequence is CASSQLDRRTHNEQFF. Written as DNA, the CDR3 is TGCGCCAGCAGCCAATTGGACAGGAGGACGCACAATGAGCAGTTCTTC.

V is TRBV2 and J is TRBJ2-2; D remains unclear. Trimming pared 4 bases from V and 6 bases from J, leaving 12 bases between. There are 14 residues in the CDR3. CDR1 and CDR2 from the germline V gene are SNHLY and FYNNEI. CDR3 sequence (DNA): TGTGCCAGCAGTGTTTTTGGCGACGCCGGGGAGCTGTTTTTT. It is translated as CASSVFGDAGELFF.

About this clone itself: Other DNA sequences from this sample encode an identical CDR3 as well. This chain joins TRBV5-4 and TRBJ2-3; D is uncertain. There are 15 residues in the CDR3. Germline assignment: CDR1 SGHNT and CDR2 YYREEE (reference sequence). Deletions cut 0 bases from V and 0 bases from J, with 8 bases between. The CDR3 protein is CASSLGSVSTDTQYF. CDR3 in DNA: TGTGCCAGCAGCTTGGGATCGGTGAGCACAGATACGCAGTATTTT. Together with reference TRBV5-4 and TRBJ2-3, the CDR3 gives the full variable domain: ETGVTQSPTHLIKTRGQQVTLRCSSQSGHNTVSWYQQALGQGPQFIFQYYREEENGRGNFPPRFSGLQFPNYSSELNVNALELDDSALYLCASSLGSVSTDTQYFGPGTRLTVL.

The chain links TRBV28 to TRBJ1-2, with D uncertain. The germline V and J ends were trimmed by 5 bases and 8 bases, with 12 bases remaining between them. Germline loops: CDR1 MDHEN, CDR2 SYDVKM. This CDR3 spans 12 amino acids. The CDR3 nucleotides read TGTGCCAGCAGTCCCGGGCGGTGGGGCTACACCTTC. It codes for CASSPGRWGYTF.

This rearrangement joins TRBV7-2 to TRBJ1-2; D unclear. V dropped 5 bases and J dropped 4 bases, with 11 bases sitting between them. This CDR3 comprises 13 residues. Germline CDR1 SGHTA, CDR2 FQGNSA. CDR3 in amino acids: CASSPRFVYGYTF. The CDR3 DNA reads as TGTGCCAGCAGCCCCCGATTTGTCTATGGCTACACCTTC.

This chain uses TRBV30 with TRBJ1-2; D uncertain. The V and J ends lost 7 bases and 4 bases respectively, with 13 bases between them. Germline V gene sequence: CDR1 GTSNPN, CDR2 SVGIG (reference sequence). This CDR3 has 12 residues. The CDR3 bases are TGTGCCTACCAAAGAGTGGTCTATGGCTACACCTTC. Its translation: CAYQRVVYGYTF.

The chain recombines TRBV2 with TRBJ2-7; the D gene is possibly TRBD1 (7 bases). The CDR3 has 13 amino acids. CDR1 and CDR2 from the germline V gene are SNHLY and FYNNEI. V lost 9 bases to trimming and J lost 0 bases, with 12 bases between them. The CDR3 DNA is TGTGCCAGGGAGGGACAGTCCTCCTACGAGCAGTACTTC. It is translated as CAREGQSSYEQYF.

The rearrangement uses TRBV9 and TRBJ1-3; D uncertain. Trimming left V 3 bases short and J 0 bases short, with 13 bases between. CDR1 is SGDLS and CDR2 is YYNGEE in the germline V gene. The length of the CDR3 is 16 residues. The CDR3 DNA is TGTGCCAGCAGCGGACGAGGAAGCATCTCTGGAAACACCATATATTTT. Amino acids: CASSGRGSISGNTIYF. Based on the CDR3 plus reference TRBV9 and TRBJ1-3, the full variable domain is DSGVTQTPKHLITATGQRVTLRCSPRSGDLSVYWYQQSLDQGLQFLIQYYNGEERAKGNILERFSAQQFPDLHSELNLSSLELGDSALYFCASSGRGSISGNTIYFGEGSWLTVV.